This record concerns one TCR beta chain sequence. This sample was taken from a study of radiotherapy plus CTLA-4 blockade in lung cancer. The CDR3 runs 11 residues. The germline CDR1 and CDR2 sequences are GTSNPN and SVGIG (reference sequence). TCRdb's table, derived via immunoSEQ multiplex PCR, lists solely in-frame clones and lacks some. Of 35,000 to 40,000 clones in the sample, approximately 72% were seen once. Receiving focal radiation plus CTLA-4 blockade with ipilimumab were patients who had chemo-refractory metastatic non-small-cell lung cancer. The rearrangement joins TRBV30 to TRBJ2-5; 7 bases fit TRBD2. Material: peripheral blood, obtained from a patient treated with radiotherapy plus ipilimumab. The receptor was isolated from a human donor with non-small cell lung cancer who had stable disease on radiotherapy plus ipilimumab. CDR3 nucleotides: TGTGCACTGGAGGGGAGGGGGACCCAGTACTTC. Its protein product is CALEGRGTQYF.